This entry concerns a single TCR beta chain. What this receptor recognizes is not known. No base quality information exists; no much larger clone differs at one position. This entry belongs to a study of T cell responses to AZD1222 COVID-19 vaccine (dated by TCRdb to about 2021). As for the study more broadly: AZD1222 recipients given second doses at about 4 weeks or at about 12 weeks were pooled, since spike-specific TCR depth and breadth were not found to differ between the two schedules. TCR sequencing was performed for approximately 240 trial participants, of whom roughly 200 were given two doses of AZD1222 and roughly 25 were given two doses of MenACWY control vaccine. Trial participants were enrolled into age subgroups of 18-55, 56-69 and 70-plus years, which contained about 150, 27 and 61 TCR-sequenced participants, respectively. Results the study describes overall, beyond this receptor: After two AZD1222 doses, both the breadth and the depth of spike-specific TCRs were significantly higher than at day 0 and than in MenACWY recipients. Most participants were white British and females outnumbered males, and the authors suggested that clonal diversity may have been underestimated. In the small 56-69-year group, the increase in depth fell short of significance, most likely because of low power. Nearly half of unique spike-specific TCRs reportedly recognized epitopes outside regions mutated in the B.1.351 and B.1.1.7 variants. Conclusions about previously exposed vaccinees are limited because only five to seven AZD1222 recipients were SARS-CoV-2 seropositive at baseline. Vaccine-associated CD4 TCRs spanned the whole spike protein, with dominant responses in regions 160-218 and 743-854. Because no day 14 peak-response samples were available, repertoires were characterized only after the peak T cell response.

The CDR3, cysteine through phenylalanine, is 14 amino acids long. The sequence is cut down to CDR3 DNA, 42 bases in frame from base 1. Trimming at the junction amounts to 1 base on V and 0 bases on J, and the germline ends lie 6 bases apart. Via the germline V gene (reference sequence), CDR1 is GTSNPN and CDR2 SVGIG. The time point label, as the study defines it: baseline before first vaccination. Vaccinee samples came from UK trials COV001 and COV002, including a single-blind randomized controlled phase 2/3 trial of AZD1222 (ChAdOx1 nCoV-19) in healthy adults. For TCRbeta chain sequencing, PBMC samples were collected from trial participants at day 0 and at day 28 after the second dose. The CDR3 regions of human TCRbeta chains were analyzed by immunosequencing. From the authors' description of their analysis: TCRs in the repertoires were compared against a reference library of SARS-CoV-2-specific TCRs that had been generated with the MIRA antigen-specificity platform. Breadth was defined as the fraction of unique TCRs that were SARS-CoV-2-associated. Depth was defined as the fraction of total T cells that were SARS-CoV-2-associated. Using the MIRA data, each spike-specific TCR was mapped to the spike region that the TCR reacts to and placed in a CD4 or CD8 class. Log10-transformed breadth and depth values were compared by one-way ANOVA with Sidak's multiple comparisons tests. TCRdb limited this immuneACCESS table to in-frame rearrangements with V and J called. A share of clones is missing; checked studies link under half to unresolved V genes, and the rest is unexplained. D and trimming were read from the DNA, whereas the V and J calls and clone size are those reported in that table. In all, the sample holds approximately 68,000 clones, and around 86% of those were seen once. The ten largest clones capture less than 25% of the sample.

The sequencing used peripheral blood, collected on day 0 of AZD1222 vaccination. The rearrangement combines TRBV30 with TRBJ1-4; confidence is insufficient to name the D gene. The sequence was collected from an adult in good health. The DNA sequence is TGTGCCTGGAGTGCAGCCACAACTAATGAAAAACTGTTTTTT. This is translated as CAWSAATTNEKLFF.